This is a list of T cell receptor beta chains from one sample in a study of blood T cell repertoires in COVID-19. Assay used: immunoSEQ multiplex PCR; TCRdb lists only in-frame clones, some missing. This table holds 400,000 or so clones, around 91% found once. The sample taken for sequencing was PBMCs or T cells enriched from blood (not recorded which). These receptors were collected from a man aged 18 to 30 who had recovered from COVID-19. Both conserved end residues are part of each CDR3. D genes are given only for firm matches. Clone size, where shown, is once, few, many, or a class for clones that have expanded.

TRBV25-1	.	TRBJ1-2	.	CASSGPGGYGYTF	TGTGCCAGCAGCGGTCCAGGAGGCTATGGCTACACCTTC
TRBV21-1	.	TRBJ1-2	.	CASSKNDRWYYGYTF	TGTGCCAGCAGCAAAAATGACAGGTGGTACTATGGCTACACCTTC
TRBV10-3	.	TRBJ2-1	.	CAISDAGRSSYNEQFF	TGTGCCATCAGTGACGCGGGACGGAGCTCCTACAATGAGCAGTTCTTC
TRBV19	TRBD2	TRBJ2-5	.	CASSYRGGQETQYF	TGTGCCAGTAGTTACCGCGGGGGCCAAGAGACCCAGTACTTC
TRBV19	TRBD1	TRBJ1-6	.	CASSIGRQGGNSPLHF	TGTGCCAGTAGTATTGGACGACAGGGTGGAAATTCACCCCTCCACTTT
TRBV5-6	.	TRBJ1-1	.	CASSPVAGGHTEAFF	TGTGCCAGCAGCCCAGTCGCGGGGGGCCACACTGAAGCTTTCTTT
TRBV19	TRBD1	TRBJ1-5	.	CASSGTGDQPQHF	TGTGCCAGTAGTGGGACAGGGGATCAGCCCCAGCATTTT
TRBV9	TRBD1	TRBJ1-5	.	CASSLGQNSNQPQHF	TGTGCCAGCAGTCTGGGACAGAACTCGAATCAGCCCCAGCATTTT
TRBV2	TRBD1	TRBJ1-5	few	CASRMTGAIEQPQHF	TGTGCCAGCAGGATGACAGGGGCGATCGAACAGCCCCAGCATTTT
TRBV6-5	.	TRBJ1-5	.	CASSVNGDQPQHF	TGTGCCAGCAGCGTCAACGGTGATCAGCCCCAGCATTTT
TRBV29-1	.	TRBJ2-3	.	CSASFRAAGGTQYF	TGCAGCGCGAGCTTCCGGGCCGCGGGTGGTACGCAGTATTTT
TRBV19	TRBD1	TRBJ1-5	.	CASSKGQHNQPQHF	TGTGCCAGTAGTAAGGGACAGCACAATCAGCCCCAGCATTTT
TRBV6-1	.	TRBJ1-2	.	CASSAAHPLYAAGYTF	TGTGCCAGCAGTGCTGCTCACCCCCTCTATGCTGCCGGCTACACCTTC
TRBV29-1	.	TRBJ1-5	.	CSVTKQGSNQPQHF	TGCAGCGTGACTAAACAGGGAAGCAATCAGCCCCAGCATTTT